These 26 T cell receptor beta chains came from one sample sequenced in a study of cytomegalovirus exposure and HLA in healthy donors. Primers: 60 Vbeta forward and 13 Jbeta reverse. Clones were sequenced by immunoSEQ multiplex PCR, and TCRdb holds only the in-frame ones, with some missing. The repertoire holds about 200,000 clones, 75% to 90% seen once, with around 0.3% in the top ten. Source material: PBMCs. The receptor set was obtained from a young woman in good health and CMV-seronegative.

V is TRBV7-9 and J is TRBJ2-5; D might be TRBD1 (5 bases). The J call may be mistaken, given a closer DNA end match to TRBJ2-7. The germline CDR1 and CDR2 sequences are SEHNR and FQNEAQ (reference sequence). The CDR3 is 14 residues long. CDR3 nucleotide sequence: TGTGCCAGCAGCAAAGGGGCGAACCTCTACGAGCAGTACTTC. Protein product: CASSKGANLYEQYF.

The chain is built from TRBV19 and TRBJ2-5; 10 bases are shared with TRBD1. Losses at the gene ends were 6 bases for V and 3 bases for J; bases not matched to a gene: 4. Germline values: CDR1 LNHDA, CDR2 SQIVND (reference sequence). The CDR3 sequence is 14 residues long. The CDR3 DNA sequence: TGTGCCAGTAGGGACAGGGGGACGAAAGAGACCCAGTACTTC. Its protein product is CASRDRGTKETQYF.

J is TRBJ2-7 and V is TRBV28, with D uncertain. Trimming stripped 6 bases from V and 0 bases from J, with 9 bases between. This CDR3 has 13 amino acids. Germline V gives CDR1 MDHEN, CDR2 SYDVKM. The CDR3 sequence: CASRPDNSYEQYF. The CDR3 DNA reads as TGTGCCAGCAGGCCAGACAACTCCTACGAGCAGTACTTC.

This clone was recorded once. The CDR3 DNA sequence: TGTGCCAGCAGCTATTCGGGATACAATGAGCAGTTCTTC. Residues: CASSYSGYNEQFF. The chain couples TRBV7-3 to TRBJ2-1; D is perhaps TRBD2 (5 bases). Germline CDR1 and CDR2: SGHTA and FQGTGA. The V gene lost 4 bases and the J gene lost 4 bases, with 8 bases spanning the gap. The CDR3 is made up of 13 amino acids.

V usage is TRBV27 and J usage is TRBJ1-5; 10 nucleotides align to TRBD1. The CDR3 covers 16 residues. The junction had 12 bases not matched to a gene; V was cut back by 6 bases and J by 7 bases. The germline gives CDR1 MNHEY, CDR2 SMNVEV (reference sequence). The DNA of the CDR3 is TGTGCCAGCAGCTACCCTCCGGGACAGGGGCTGCAGCCCCAGCATTTT. Translated, it gives CASSYPPGQGLQPQHF.

The chain links TRBV6-5 to TRBJ2-7; D call uncertain. V was cut by 4 bases and J by 2 bases, with 9 bases left in between. Germline CDR1 and CDR2: MNHEY and SVGAGI. The CDR3 has 13 amino acids. The CDR3 DNA reads TGTGCCAGCAGTTTAGGAGAAACCTACGAGCAGTACTTC. This translates into CASSLGETYEQYF.

The chain employs TRBV5-6 and TRBJ2-1; TRBD2 agrees at 11 bases. Losses at the gene ends were 2 bases for V and 6 bases for J; bases not matched to a gene: 7. CDR1 and CDR2 (germline): SGHDT, YYEEEE. This CDR3 is built from 16 residues. The CDR3 sequence: CASSFNLLAGGNEQFF. DNA of the CDR3: TGTGCCAGCAGCTTTAACCTCCTAGCGGGAGGCAATGAGCAGTTCTTC.

The sample holds a few counts of this clone. The chain has TRBV29-1 and TRBJ1-3; D might be TRBD1 (6 bases). V lost 7 bases to trimming and J lost 1 base, with 11 bases between them. In germline, CDR1 is SQVTM, CDR2 ANQGSEA. The CDR3 totals 13 residues. The CDR3 here is CSAQGTSGNTIYF. The CDR3 DNA is TGCAGCGCCCAGGGGACATCTGGAAACACCATATATTTT. Based on the CDR3 plus reference TRBV29-1 and TRBJ1-3, the full variable domain is SAVISQKPSRDICQRGTSLTIQCQVDSQVTMMFWYRQQPGQSLTLIATANQGSEATYESGFVIDKFPISRPNLTFSTLTVSNMSPEDSSIYLCSAQGTSGNTIYFGEGSWLTVV.

The chain joins TRBV28 to TRBJ2-7; TRBD2 aligns across 13 bases. V was pared by 6 bases and J by 3 bases, with 2 bases of the junction left unmatched. The CDR3 consists of 14 residues. From germline, CDR1 is MDHEN and CDR2 SYDVKM. CDR3 sequence (DNA): TGTGCCAGCAGAAGACTAGCGGGAGGCTACGAGCAGTACTTC. This sequence encodes CASRRLAGGYEQYF.

This sequence joins TRBV5-1 and TRBJ2-1; D is uncertain. V was pared by 0 bases and J by 2 bases, with 9 bases between. The CDR3 runs to 15 residues. Germline values: CDR1 SGHRS, CDR2 YFSETQ. CDR3 region: CASSLGGLPYNEQFF. The CDR3 DNA is TGCGCCAGCAGCTTGGGAGGCCTCCCCTACAATGAGCAGTTCTTC. Complete variable domain (other parts from reference TRBV5-1 and TRBJ2-1): KAGVTQTPRYLIKTRGQQVTLSCSPISGHRSVSWYQQTPGQGLQFLFEYFSETQRNKGNFPGRFSGRQFSNSRSEMNVSTLELGDSALYLCASSLGGLPYNEQFFGPGTRLTVL.

V is TRBV19 and J is TRBJ1-1; the D is unclear. The CDR3 extends over 13 amino acids. V lost 10 bases, J lost 5 bases, and 17 bases lay in between. Germline CDR1 reads LNHDA; CDR2 reads SQIVND (reference sequence). Here the CDR3 DNA reads TGTGCCACCTCCCTGAGGGTCGGGACTGAAGCTTTCTTT. It encodes CATSLRVGTEAFF. The full variable domain, rest sourced from reference TRBV19 and TRBJ1-1, is DGGITQSPKYLFRKEGQNVTLSCEQNLNHDAMYWYRQDPGQGLRLIYYSQIVNDFQKGDIAEGYSVSREKKESFPLTVTSAQKNPTAFYLCATSLRVGTEAFFGQGTRLTVV.

The chain couples TRBV10-2 to TRBJ1-1; 9 positions match TRBD1. Per germline, CDR1 WSHSY and CDR2 SAAADI. The length of the CDR3 is 14 residues. After removal of 5 bases from V and 5 bases from J, the junction contained 6 bases not matched to a gene. Here the CDR3 reads CASSSGTGRTEAFF. In DNA form, the CDR3 reads TGCGCCAGCAGTTCCGGGACAGGGAGGACTGAAGCTTTCTTT.

This clone was recorded a few times. CDR3 protein: CASSLGPRVSTTGELFF. CDR3 DNA: TGCGCCAGCAGCTTGGGACCCCGGGTTTCGACCACCGGGGAGCTGTTTTTT. V usage is TRBV5-1 and J usage is TRBJ2-2; D unresolved. V was pared by 0 bases and J by 4 bases, with 16 bases between. Germline values: CDR1 SGHRS, CDR2 YFSETQ. This CDR3 is built from 17 residues.

J is TRBJ1-5 and V is TRBV5-5; D not certain. Trimming took 4 bases from V and 10 from J, leaving 15 bases between them. The germline V gene encodes CDR1 SGHKS and CDR2 YYEKEE (reference sequence). This CDR3 region has 13 residues. The CDR3 sequence is CASSTGWVYPQHF. The CDR3 DNA is TGTGCCAGCAGCACCGGGTGGGTCTATCCCCAGCATTTT.

The V gene is TRBV5-1, the J gene TRBJ2-7, with D possibly being TRBD2 (6 bases). Germline lookup yields CDR1 SGHRS and CDR2 YFSETQ. The CDR3 loop spans 15 amino acids. V was clipped by 7 bases and J by 4 bases, with 21 bases between them. The CDR3: CASRPRGGNIYEQYF. In nucleotides, the CDR3 is TGCGCCAGCCGCCCTCGGGGAGGCAATATATACGAGCAGTACTTC.

The chain combines TRBV6-5 with TRBJ2-7; D gene unclear. In germline, CDR1 is MNHEY, CDR2 SVGAGI. The CDR3 length is 14 residues. Trimming took off 6 bases at V and 3 bases at J, with 15 bases between the two ends. CDR3 DNA sequence: TGTGCCAGCAGACAAGGAGTAACGGGCTACGAGCAGTACTTC. Translation gives CASRQGVTGYEQYF.

The chain links TRBV30 to TRBJ2-5; D gene ambiguous. Germline V lookup: CDR1 GTSNPN, CDR2 SVGIG (reference sequence). The CDR3 extends over 13 amino acids. The ends were cut back, 0 bases at V and 1 base at J, with 6 bases in the middle. In DNA, the CDR3 is TGTGCCTGGAGTGTACGGGTCCAAGAGACCCAGTACTTC. Protein product: CAWSVRVQETQYF. Combining the CDR3 with reference TRBV30 and TRBJ2-5 gives the whole variable domain SQTIHQWPATLVQPVGSPLSLECTVEGTSNPNLYWYRQAAGRGLQLLFYSVGIGQISSEVPQNLSASRPQDRQFILSSKKLLLSDSGFYLCAWSVRVQETQYFGPGTRLLVL.

The chain is built from TRBV19 and TRBJ2-5, with 8 bases matching TRBD1. Trimming cost V 5 bases and J 2 bases; bases outside gene matches: 7. The CDR3 has 15 residues. CDR1 is LNHDA, CDR2 SQIVND, per germline (reference sequence). The CDR3 coding sequence is TGTGCCAGTAGTCCTCTCCGGACAGGGCAAGAGACCCAGTACTTC. This translates into CASSPLRTGQETQYF.

The V gene is TRBV5-1, the J gene TRBJ2-1, with TRBD2 identical over 13 bases. The CDR3 sequence is 16 residues long. Germline loops: CDR1 SGHRS, CDR2 YFSETQ. The V segment lost 0 bases and the J segment 8 bases; nucleotides outside the gene matches: 5. This chain's CDR3 is CASSLGTSGSYHEQFF. The CDR3 DNA sequence: TGCGCCAGCAGCTTGGGGACTAGCGGGAGTTACCATGAGCAGTTCTTC.

The chain is built from TRBV4-1 and TRBJ1-1, with D uncertain. Trimming took 7 bases from V and 0 from J, leaving 9 bases between them. CDR3 size: 13 residues. The germline CDR1 and CDR2 sequences are MGHRA and YSYEKL. CDR3 coding DNA: TGCGCCAGCACCCGTCAGTTGAACACTGAAGCTTTCTTT. Encoded protein: CASTRQLNTEAFF.

This rearrangement joins TRBV6-6 to TRBJ2-2; 9 nucleotides line up with TRBD1. There are 16 residues in the CDR3. Per the germline V gene, CDR1 is MNHNY and CDR2 is SVGAGI (reference sequence). J lost 2 bases, V lost 11 bases, and 12 bases had no gene match. In nucleotides, the CDR3 is TGTGCCGGATCGATAGACAGGGGGGCAAACACCGGGGAGCTGTTTTTT. Translating gives CAGSIDRGANTGELFF.

The chain employs TRBV2 and TRBJ2-5; 12 bases fit TRBD2. The J call may be mistaken, given a closer DNA end match to TRBJ2-7. The CDR3 length is 14 residues. Looked up from germline, CDR1 is SNHLY and CDR2 is FYNNEI. CDR3 loop: CASSQTSGSYEQYF. The CDR3 region has the DNA TGTGCCAGCAGTCAGACTAGCGGGAGCTACGAGCAGTACTTC.

The chain is built from TRBV5-6 and TRBJ1-1; 9 bases map to TRBD1. Germline lookup yields CDR1 SGHDT and CDR2 YYEEEE. CDR3 length equals 13 residues. Trimming cost V 3 bases and J 3 bases; bases outside gene matches: 0. CDR3 nucleotides: TGTGCCAGCAGCTGGACAGGGGACACTGAAGCTTTCTTT. It translates to CASSWTGDTEAFF.

As DNA, the CDR3 is TGTGCCAGTAACCCTAGCGGAGTACTCTCCTACAATGAGCAGTTCTTC. This translates into CASNPSGVLSYNEQFF. This chain connects TRBV19 to TRBJ2-1; 7 bases align to TRBD2. Germline loops: CDR1 LNHDA, CDR2 SQIVND (reference sequence). Losses at the gene ends were 7 bases for V and 0 bases for J; bases not matched to a gene: 9. The CDR3 length is 16 residues. Variable domain in full (rest from reference TRBV19 and TRBJ2-1): DGGITQSPKYLFRKEGQNVTLSCEQNLNHDAMYWYRQDPGQGLRLIYYSQIVNDFQKGDIAEGYSVSREKKESFPLTVTSAQKNPTAFYLCASNPSGVLSYNEQFFGPGTRLTVL.

With respect to this clone: Relative to the germline gene, one junction end is altered; a read error may explain this. The chain links TRBV6-1 to TRBJ2-5, with 7 positions matching TRBD2. Germline V gene lookup returns CDR1 MNHNS and CDR2 SASEGT. This CDR3 is built from 16 residues. CDR3 amino acids: CASREARLAHQETQYF. CDR3 DNA: TGTGCCAGCAGGGAAGCTAGACTAGCACACCAAGAGACCCAGTACTTC.

This chain uses TRBV6-6 with TRBJ1-5; D remains unclear. The CDR3 length is 13 residues. Germline-derived CDR1 and CDR2 are MNHNY and SVGAGI (reference sequence). Trimming cost V 6 bases and J 5 bases, with 11 bases left between them. The CDR3 sequence is CASRGREDQPQHF. Here the CDR3 DNA reads TGTGCCAGCAGGGGAAGGGAGGATCAGCCCCAGCATTTT.